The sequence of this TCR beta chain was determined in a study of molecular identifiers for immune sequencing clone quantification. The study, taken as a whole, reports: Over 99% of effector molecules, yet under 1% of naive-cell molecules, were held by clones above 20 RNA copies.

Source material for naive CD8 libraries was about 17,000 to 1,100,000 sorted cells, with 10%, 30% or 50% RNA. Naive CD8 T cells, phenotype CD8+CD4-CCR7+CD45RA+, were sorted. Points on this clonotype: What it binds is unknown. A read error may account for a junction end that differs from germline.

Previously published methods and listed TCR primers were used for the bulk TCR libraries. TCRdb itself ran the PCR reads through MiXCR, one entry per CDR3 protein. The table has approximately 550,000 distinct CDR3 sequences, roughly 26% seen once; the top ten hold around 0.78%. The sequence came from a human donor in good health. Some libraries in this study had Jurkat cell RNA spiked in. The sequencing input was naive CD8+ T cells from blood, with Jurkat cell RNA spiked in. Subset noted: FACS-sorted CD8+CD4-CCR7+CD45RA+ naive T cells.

The chain's CDR3 is CARSQDTRDTGELFF. In nucleotides, the CDR3 is TGCGCCCGCAGCCAAGATACGAGGGACACCGGGGAGCTGTTTTTT. V and J are TRBV4-3 and TRBJ2-2, with D perhaps matching TRBD2 (5 bases). The CDR3 length is 15 residues. CDR1 and CDR2 from the germline V gene are LGHNA and YSLEER.